This T cell receptor (beta chain) was profiled in a study of blood T cell repertoires in COVID-19. Study background: Acute-phase and convalescent COVID-19 samples originated in the United States, Italy and Spain. Nucleic acid was either cDNA or gDNA, and it came from T cells, B-cell-depleted T cells, or PBMCs.

A Seattle source enrolled patients during active infection and followed them longitudinally. Original analysis: Reference gene primer amplification gave nucleated cell count estimates. Repertoires were generated with immunoSEQ multiplex PCR, while TCRdb's copy carries only in-frame clones and drops some. The DNA gave D and trimming, while V, J and clone size come from that table. The repertoire has some 140,000 clones, approximately 80% of them found once; the top ten carry 9.5% to 13%. This clone was detected only a few times. Trimming shortened V by 5 bases and J by 9 bases, and 13 bases separated the two germline ends. The CDR3 is made up of 12 amino acids. Germline V gene sequence: CDR1 SGHVS, CDR2 FQNEAQ.

The rearrangement joins TRBV7-8 to TRBJ2-5; no firm D call. This clonotype was obtained from a woman aged 55-70 years with COVID-19, enrolled during active disease. The sequenced sample was peripheral blood. Here the CDR3 DNA reads TGTGCCAGCAGCCCACTCCCAATGGCCCAGTACTTC. The encoded protein is CASSPLPMAQYF.